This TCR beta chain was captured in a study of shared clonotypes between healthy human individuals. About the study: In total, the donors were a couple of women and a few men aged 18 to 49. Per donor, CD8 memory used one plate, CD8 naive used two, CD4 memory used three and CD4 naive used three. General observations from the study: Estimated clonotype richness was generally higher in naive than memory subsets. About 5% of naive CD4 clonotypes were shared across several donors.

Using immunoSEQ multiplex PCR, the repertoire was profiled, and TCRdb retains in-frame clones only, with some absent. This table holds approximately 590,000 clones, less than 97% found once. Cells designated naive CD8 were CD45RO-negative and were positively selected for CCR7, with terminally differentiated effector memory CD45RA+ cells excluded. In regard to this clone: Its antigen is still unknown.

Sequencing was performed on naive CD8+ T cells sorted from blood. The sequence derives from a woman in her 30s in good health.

The CDR3 sequence is CASSGTSGAYEQYF. The CDR3 DNA reads TGTGCCAGCAGTGGGACTAGCGGGGCCTACGAGCAGTACTTC. The chain employs TRBV27 and TRBJ2-7; 13 bases line up with TRBD2. V lost 5 bases, J lost 2 bases, and 0 bases stayed unmatched. Germline CDR1 reads MNHEY; CDR2 reads SMNVEV (reference sequence). This CDR3 has 14 residues.